This T cell receptor beta chain was sequenced during a study of cytomegalovirus exposure and HLA in healthy donors. Study information: Assignment to the Caucasian-associated ancestry cluster applied to more than 75% of the roughly 420 genotyped donors. Study-level results: Further analysis, carried out later, found HLA-associated TCR beta chains more clonally expanded than equally common other chains. Overall, approximately 150 TCR beta chains were annotated as cytomegalovirus-associated.

The PCR was carried out with 60 Vbeta primers and 13 Jbeta primers. In the original analysis: In a later analysis, some 10 million of some 80 million unique beta chains occurred in at least two donors. The table came from immunoSEQ multiplex PCR; TCRdb's copy has only in-frame clones and leaves some out. V and J calls and clone size are those listed in that table; D and trimming were worked out from the DNA. The table lists 80,000 to 95,000 clones, around three quarters of them singletons. On this clone itself: The antigen remains unidentified.

This CDR3 is 16 amino acids long. J gave up 5 bases and V 4 bases, and 6 bases lay outside the gene matches. CDR1 is MNHNY, CDR2 SVGAGI, per germline (reference sequence). Specimen: PBMCs. The rearrangement links TRBV6-6 to TRBJ2-3, with TRBD2 matching 13 bases. This clonotype was obtained from a woman aged 45-65 years in good health and CMV-seropositive. CDR3 amino acids: CASSLTSGREEDTQYF. The CDR3 DNA follows: TGTGCCAGCAGTTTAACTAGCGGGAGGGAAGAAGATACGCAGTATTTT.